This T cell receptor (beta chain) is drawn from a study of Ad26.COV2.S vaccination and SARS-CoV-2 variants listed by TCRdb under 2021. In terms of the full investigation: Vaccine-arm donors came from COV1001, a multicentre, randomized, double-blind, placebo-controlled phase I-IIa trial of Ad26.COV2.S in healthy adults. A total of approximately 30 samples were included in the TCR-sequenced set, comprising 19 Ad26.COV2.S vaccine recipients, 5 placebo recipients and 8 SARS-CoV-2 convalescent individuals. TCRbeta repertoire sequencing was used to assess the specificity and breadth of SARS-CoV-2-reactive T cell receptors after Ad26.COV2.S vaccination. Ad26.COV2.S was given intramuscularly at 5x10^10 or 1x10^11 viral particles, as a single shot or as two shots 56 days apart. Investigators remained blinded to trial group allocation during experiments and outcome assessment. Trial participants were randomized into five groups of five: low-dose or high-dose Ad26.COV2.S given once or twice, or placebo on both occasions.

From the cysteine up to the phenylalanine, the CDR3 has a length of 17 residues. This entry keeps only the CDR3 DNA: 51 bases, framed from base 1. In the germline V gene, CDR1 corresponds to SQVTM and CDR2 to ANQGSEA. V is shortened by 0 bases, J by 0 bases, and the region joining them spans 16 bases. About this clone itself: Its antigen is currently not known. Base qualities are not provided; no much larger clone lies one nucleotide away.

Broader findings and caveats from the paper: After vaccination, spike-specific CD8+ and CD4+ T cell responses were reported to show substantial breadth. According to the authors, total T cell responses may have been underestimated by the TCR breadth and depth analyses. Spike-specific TCR breadth was higher in Ad26.COV2.S recipients than in placebo recipients (P = 0.0014). Non-spike TCR breadth was comparable between vaccine and placebo recipients, consistent with the vaccine containing only spike. The study lacked the statistical power to compare responses across vaccine doses or regimens.

Taken with the paper, the label for treatment or condition translates to: 19 received Ad26.COV2.S at low or high dose, single or two shots; 5 received placebo; per-sample allocation not given. Repertoires of vaccine and placebo recipients were sequenced from samples taken on day 63 after the first injection. Cohort 1b enrolled 20 to 30 adults aged 18-55 years at a single site in Boston, USA, between 29 July and 7 August 2020. Ad26.COV2.S was a replication-incompetent adenovirus type 26 vector that expressed a prefusion-stabilized SARS-CoV-2 spike protein derived from the original Wuhan strain. The immunoSEQ Assay was used to sequence TCRbeta CDR3 regions. After extraction, genomic DNA underwent amplification by bias-controlled multiplex PCR, followed by high-throughput sequencing. Per the original workflow: To quantify the absolute abundance of each unique TCRbeta CDR3 region, sequences were collapsed and filtered. T cell fraction was estimated by normalization of TCRbeta template counts to usable DNA, with usable DNA being measured through amplification of reference genes present in all nucleated cells. Repertoire TCRs were annotated as SARS-CoV-2-specific by exact matching of V gene, CDR3 amino acid sequence and J gene to a known reactive TCR set. The reference SARS-CoV-2 TCR set was obtained from MIRA and was filtered for enrichment in COVID-19-positive ImmuneCODE repertoires, whereby public or cross-reactive TCRs were removed. Using the MIRA antigens, annotated TCRs were further analysed by specific ORF or by position within an ORF. Breadth was defined as annotated unique rearrangements over total unique productive rearrangements; depth was the summed frequency of those rearrangements. Two-sided Wilcoxon rank-sum tests were used to compare TCR breadth between groups. In its TCRdb copy, this immuneACCESS table keeps in-frame sequences only and misses some clones. Where compared with another copy, unresolved V genes explain less than half of these, and the others have no known cause. From that table come the V and J calls and clone size; the DNA was used to work out D and trimming. A total of some 450,000 clones appear in this sample, 90% of them only once. Approximately 4.3% of the sample rests with the top ten.

The chain joins TRBV29-1 to TRBJ2-3, with the D gene not clear enough to name. This TCR was recovered from a person between 18 and 65 years old who received the Ad26.COV2.S COVID-19 vaccine or a placebo. The sample here was peripheral blood, taken in a trial of Ad26.COV2.S vaccine versus placebo. Read as DNA, the sequence is TGCAGCGTTGAAGATCTAGGCACCCTGAAAAGCACAGATACGCAGTATTTT. Translated, this is CSVEDLGTLKSTDTQYF.